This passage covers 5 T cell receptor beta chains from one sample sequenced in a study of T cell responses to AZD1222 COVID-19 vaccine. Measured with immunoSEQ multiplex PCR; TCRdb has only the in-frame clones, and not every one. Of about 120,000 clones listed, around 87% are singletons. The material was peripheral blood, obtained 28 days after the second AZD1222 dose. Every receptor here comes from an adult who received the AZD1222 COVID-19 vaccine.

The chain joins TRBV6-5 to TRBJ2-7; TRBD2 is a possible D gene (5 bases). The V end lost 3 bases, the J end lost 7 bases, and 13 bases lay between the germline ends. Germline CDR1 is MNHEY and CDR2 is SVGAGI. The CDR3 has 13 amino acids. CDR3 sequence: CASSYTRSGEQYF. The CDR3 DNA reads TGTGCCAGCAGTTATACTCGATCGGGGGAGCAGTACTTC.

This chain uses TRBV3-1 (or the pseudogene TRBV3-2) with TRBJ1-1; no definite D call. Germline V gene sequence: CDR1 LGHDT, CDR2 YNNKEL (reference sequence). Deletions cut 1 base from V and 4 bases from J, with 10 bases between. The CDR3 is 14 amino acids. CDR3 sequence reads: CASSQGTPPTEAFF. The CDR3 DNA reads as TGTGCCAGCAGCCAAGGGACGCCACCCACTGAAGCTTTCTTT.

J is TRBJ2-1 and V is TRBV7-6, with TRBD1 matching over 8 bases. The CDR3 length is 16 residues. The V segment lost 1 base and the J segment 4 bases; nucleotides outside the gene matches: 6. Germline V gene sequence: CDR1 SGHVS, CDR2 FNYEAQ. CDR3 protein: CASSLGFRGLYNEQFF. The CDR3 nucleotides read TGTGCCAGCAGCTTAGGGTTCAGGGGGCTTTACAATGAGCAGTTCTTC.

CDR3 bases: TGTGCCAGCAGCCCGCAGACAGGGGCTACAATCACTGAAGCTTTCTTT. Residues: CASSPQTGATITEAFF. The V call is TRBV7-2, the J call TRBJ1-1; 8 bases line up with TRBD1. This CDR3 comprises 16 residues. The V gene end was trimmed by 5 bases and the J gene end by 4 bases; junction bases not matched to a gene: 12. Per the germline V gene, CDR1 is SGHTA and CDR2 is FQGNSA.

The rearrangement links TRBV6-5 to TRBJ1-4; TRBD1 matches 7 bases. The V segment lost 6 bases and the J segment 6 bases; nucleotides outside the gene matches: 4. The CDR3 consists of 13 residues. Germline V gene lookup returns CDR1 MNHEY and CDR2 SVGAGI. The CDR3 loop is CASRSGGYEKLFF. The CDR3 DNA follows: TGTGCCAGCAGGTCAGGGGGTTATGAAAAACTGTTTTTT.